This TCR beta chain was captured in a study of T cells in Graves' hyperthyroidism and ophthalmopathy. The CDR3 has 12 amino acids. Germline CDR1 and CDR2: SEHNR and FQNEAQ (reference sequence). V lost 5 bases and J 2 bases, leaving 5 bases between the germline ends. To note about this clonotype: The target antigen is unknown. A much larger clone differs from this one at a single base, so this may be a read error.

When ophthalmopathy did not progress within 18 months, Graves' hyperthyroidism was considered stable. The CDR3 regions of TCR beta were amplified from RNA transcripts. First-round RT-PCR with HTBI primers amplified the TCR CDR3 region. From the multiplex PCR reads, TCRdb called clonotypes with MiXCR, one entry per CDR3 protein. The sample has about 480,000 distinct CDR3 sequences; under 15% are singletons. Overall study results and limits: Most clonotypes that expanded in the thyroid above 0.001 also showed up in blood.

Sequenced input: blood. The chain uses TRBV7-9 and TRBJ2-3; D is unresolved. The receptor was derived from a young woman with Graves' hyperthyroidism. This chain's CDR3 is CASSHPTDTQYF. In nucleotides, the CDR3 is TGTGCCAGCAGCCATCCCACAGATACGCAGTATTTT.